This T cell receptor beta chain derives from a study of OX40 agonist ivuxolimab in advanced cancers. The CDR3 covers 15 residues. Germline lookup yields CDR1 LGHNA and CDR2 YSLEER. V gave up 4 bases and J gave up 6 bases; unmatched junction bases: 9. Profiled with immunoSEQ multiplex PCR; TCRdb holds only in-frame clones, not every one. The sample has roughly 80,000 clones; roughly 84% are singletons. The TCR was taken from an adult with an advanced solid tumor such as melanoma, head and neck, liver or kidney cancer. The chain is built from TRBV4-3 and TRBJ2-7, with 10 nucleotides matching TRBD2. This sample comprised CD4+ or CD8+ T cells sorted from blood, obtained in a trial of the OX40 agonist ivuxolimab. The CDR3 coding sequence is TGCGCCAGCAGCCTCAGCGGGAGGGCCGTCCGCGAGCAGTACTTC. Translated: CASSLSGRAVREQYF.